The clone carrying this T cell receptor (beta chain) occurred a few times. Some clones are missing from TCRdb's copy, which holds only in-frame ones; the method was immunoSEQ multiplex PCR. Of 200,000 to 250,000 clones listed, about four fifths are singletons. This entry belongs to a study of blood T cell repertoires in COVID-19. On the study more broadly: PBMCs, B-cell-depleted T cells, or T cells were the source of the cDNA or gDNA that made up the material.

This CDR3 region has 14 residues. Between the trimmed V and J ends, which lost 5 bases and 4 bases, there was a span of 14 bases. Germline assignment: CDR1 SEHNR and CDR2 FQNEAQ (reference sequence). The clonotype comes from a woman in her 40s with acute or convalescent COVID-19. This chain connects TRBV7-9 to TRBJ1-1; a possible D gene is TRBD1 (5 bases). The sequenced material came from peripheral blood. The CDR3 region is CASSTRGGFTEAFF. As DNA, the CDR3 is TGTGCCAGCAGCACCCGCGGGGGGTTCACTGAAGCTTTCTTT.